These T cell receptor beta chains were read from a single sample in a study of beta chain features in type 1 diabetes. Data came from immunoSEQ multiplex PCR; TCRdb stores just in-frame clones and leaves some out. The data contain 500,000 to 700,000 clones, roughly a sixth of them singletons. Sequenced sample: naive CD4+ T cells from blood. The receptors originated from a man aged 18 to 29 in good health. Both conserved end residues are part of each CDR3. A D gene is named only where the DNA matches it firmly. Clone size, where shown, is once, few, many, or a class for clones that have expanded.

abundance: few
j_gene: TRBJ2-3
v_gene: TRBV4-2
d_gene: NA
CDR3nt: TGTGCCAGCAGCCAAGGGGTCTTGCATTTT
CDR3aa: CASSQGVLHF

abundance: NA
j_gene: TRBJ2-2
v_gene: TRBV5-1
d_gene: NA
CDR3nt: TGCGCCAGCAGCTTAATTAGTACGAACACCGGGGAGCTGTTTTTT
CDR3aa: CASSLISTNTGELFF

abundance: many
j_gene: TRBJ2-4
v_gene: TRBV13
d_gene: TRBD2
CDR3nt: TGTGCCAGCAGAAGGACTAGCTCAAACATTCAGTACTTC
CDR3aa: CASRRTSSNIQYF

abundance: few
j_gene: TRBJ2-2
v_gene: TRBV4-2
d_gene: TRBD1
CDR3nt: TGTGCCAGCAGCCAGGACAGGGTGCCCGGGGAGCTGTTTTTT
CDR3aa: CASSQDRVPGELFF

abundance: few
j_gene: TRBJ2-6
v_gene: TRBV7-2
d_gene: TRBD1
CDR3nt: TGTGCCAGCAGCCGGACAGGGACTGGGGCCAACGTCCTGACTTTC
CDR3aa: CASSRTGTGANVLTF

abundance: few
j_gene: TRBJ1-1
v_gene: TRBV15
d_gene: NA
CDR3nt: TGTGCCACCAGCAGAGATCGAGGAGGGGTGGGAACTGAAGCTTTCTTT
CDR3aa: CATSRDRGGVGTEAFF

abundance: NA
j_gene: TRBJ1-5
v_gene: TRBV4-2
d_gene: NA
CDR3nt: TGTGCCAGCAGCCGAGCCCAGGGGCAGAATAGCAATCAGCCCCAGCATTTT
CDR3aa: CASSRAQGQNSNQPQHF

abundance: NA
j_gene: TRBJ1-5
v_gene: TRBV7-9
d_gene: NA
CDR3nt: TGTGCCAGCAGCTTAAGTCTACAGGGTGTAGGCAATCAGCCCCAGCATTTT
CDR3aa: CASSLSLQGVGNQPQHF

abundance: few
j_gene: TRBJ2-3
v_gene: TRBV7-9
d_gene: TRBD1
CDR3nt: TGTGCCAGCAGACGACAGGGGGCTACAGATACGCAGTATTTT
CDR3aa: CASRRQGATDTQYF

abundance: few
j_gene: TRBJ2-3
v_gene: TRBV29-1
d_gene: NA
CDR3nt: TGCAGCGTTGAAGGGGCAGGGTCTAGCACAGATACGCAGTATTTT
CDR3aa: CSVEGAGSSTDTQYF

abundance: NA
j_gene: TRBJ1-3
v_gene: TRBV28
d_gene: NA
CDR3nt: TGTGCCAGCAGTCCACGACTTGGAAACACCATATATTTT
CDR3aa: CASSPRLGNTIYF

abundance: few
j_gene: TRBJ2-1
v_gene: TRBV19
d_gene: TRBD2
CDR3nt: TGTGCCAGTACCCCGGGACTAGCGGCCTACAATGAGCAGTTCTTC
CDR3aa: CASTPGLAAYNEQFF

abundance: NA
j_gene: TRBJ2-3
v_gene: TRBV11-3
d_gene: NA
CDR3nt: TGTGCCAGCAGCTTAACTCCTAGCACAGATACGCAGTATTTT
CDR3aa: CASSLTPSTDTQYF

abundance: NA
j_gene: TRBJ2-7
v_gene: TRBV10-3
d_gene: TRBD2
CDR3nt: TGTGCCATCAGTGACGGGGCGGCGGGGGGCGGATATCACGAGCAGTACTTC
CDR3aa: CAISDGAAGGGYHEQYF

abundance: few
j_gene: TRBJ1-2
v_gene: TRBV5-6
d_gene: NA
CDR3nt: TGTGCCAGCAGCTTCTTTGGAGCAACTACTAACTATGGCTACACCTTC
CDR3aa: CASSFFGATTNYGYTF

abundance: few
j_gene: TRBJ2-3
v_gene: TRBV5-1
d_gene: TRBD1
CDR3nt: TGCGCCAGCAGCGGGGGACAGGGTCTTCCAGATACGCAGTATTTT
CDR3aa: CASSGGQGLPDTQYF

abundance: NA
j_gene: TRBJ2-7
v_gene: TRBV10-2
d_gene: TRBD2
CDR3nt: TGCGCCAGCAGTTCAGCGGGAGCGTACGAGCAGTACTTC
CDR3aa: CASSSAGAYEQYF

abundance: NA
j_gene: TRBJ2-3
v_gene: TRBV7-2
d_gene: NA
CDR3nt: TGTGCCAGCAGCTTAGGGGGCAGGGGCCCAGATACGCAGTATTTT
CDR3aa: CASSLGGRGPDTQYF

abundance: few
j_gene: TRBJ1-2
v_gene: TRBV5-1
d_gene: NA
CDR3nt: TGCGCCAGCAGCGACTCCGGACAGCCTGGCTATGGCTACACCTTC
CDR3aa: CASSDSGQPGYGYTF

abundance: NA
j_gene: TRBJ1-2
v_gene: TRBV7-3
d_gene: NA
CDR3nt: TGTGCCAGCAGCTCCGGGTATGGCTACACCTTC
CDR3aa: CASSSGYGYTF

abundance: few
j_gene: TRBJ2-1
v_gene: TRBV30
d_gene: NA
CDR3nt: TGTGCCTGGAGCTCCCGTCCAGGGGCCTACAATGAGCAGTTCTTC
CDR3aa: CAWSSRPGAYNEQFF

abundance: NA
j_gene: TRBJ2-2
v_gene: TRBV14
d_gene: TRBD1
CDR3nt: TGTGCCAGCAGCCAAGATATGGGGACAGTGAACACCGGGGAGCTGTTTTTT
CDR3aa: CASSQDMGTVNTGELFF

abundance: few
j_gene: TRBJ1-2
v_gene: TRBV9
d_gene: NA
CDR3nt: TGTGCCAGCAGCGTAGCTATGGGTGGCTACACCTTC
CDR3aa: CASSVAMGGYTF

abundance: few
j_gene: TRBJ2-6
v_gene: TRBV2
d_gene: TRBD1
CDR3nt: TGTGCCAGCAGGCCCGGACAGGGGGCTGGGGCCAACGTCCTGACTTTC
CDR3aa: CASRPGQGAGANVLTF

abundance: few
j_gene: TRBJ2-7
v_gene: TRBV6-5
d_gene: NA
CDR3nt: TGTGCCAGCCGGGACGGACCCTACGAGCAGTACTTC
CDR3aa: CASRDGPYEQYF

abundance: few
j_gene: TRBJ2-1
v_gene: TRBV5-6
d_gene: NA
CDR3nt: TGTGCCAGCAGCTTGTGGTGGGTTGGACACAATGAGCAGTTCTTC
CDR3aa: CASSLWWVGHNEQFF

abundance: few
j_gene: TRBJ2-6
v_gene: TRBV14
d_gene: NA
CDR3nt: TGTGCCAGCAGCCAAGTTTCGTCGCGTCCCAGGGAGGAGGGGGCCAACGTCCTGACTTTC
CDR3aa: CASSQVSSRPREEGANVLTF

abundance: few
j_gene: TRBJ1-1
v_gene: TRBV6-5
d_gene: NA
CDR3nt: TGTGCCAGCAGTTACATCGGCAGTGAAGCTTTCTTT
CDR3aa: CASSYIGSEAFF

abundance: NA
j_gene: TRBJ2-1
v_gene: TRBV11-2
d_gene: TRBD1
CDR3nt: TGTGCCAGCAGCCTTACTCTACAGGGGGCGCTTCCAGCTGAGCAGTTCTTC
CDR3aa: CASSLTLQGALPAEQFF

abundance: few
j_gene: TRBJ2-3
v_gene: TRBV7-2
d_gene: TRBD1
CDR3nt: TGTGCCAGCAGCCCACGGACAGGGGGCACAGATACGCAGTATTTT
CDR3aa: CASSPRTGGTDTQYF

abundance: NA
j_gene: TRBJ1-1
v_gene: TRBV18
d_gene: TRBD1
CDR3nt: TGTGCCAGCTCATTACAACAGGGGCCTGACACTGAAGCTTTCTTT
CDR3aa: CASSLQQGPDTEAFF

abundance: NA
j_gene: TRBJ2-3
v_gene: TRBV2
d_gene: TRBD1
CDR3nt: TGTGCCAGCAAAGAGGACAGGGTGCCAGATACGCAGTATTTT
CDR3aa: CASKEDRVPDTQYF

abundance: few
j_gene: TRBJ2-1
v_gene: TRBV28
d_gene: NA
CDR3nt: TGTGCCAGCAGTTTAGGTTCGACTAGAGCCCTACATGAGCAGTTCTTC
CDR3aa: CASSLGSTRALHEQFF

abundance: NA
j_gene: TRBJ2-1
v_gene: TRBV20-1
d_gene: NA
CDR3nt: TGCAGTGCTAGAGCCTTCGCTGAGCAGTTCTTC
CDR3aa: CSARAFAEQFF

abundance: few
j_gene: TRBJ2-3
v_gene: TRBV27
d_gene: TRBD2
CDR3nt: TGTGCCAGCAGTTCCCAGAGGGGAGGGGATACGCAGTATTTT
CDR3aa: CASSSQRGGDTQYF

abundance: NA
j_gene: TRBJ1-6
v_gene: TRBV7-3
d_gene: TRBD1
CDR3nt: TGTGCCAGCTCCAGGGGGCTTCCCCAACCCCTCCACTTT
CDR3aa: CASSRGLPQPLHF

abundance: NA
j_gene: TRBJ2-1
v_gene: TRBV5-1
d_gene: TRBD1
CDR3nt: TGCGCCAGCAACCTGAAGGGGGCTACTAGCAATGAGCAGTTCTTC
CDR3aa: CASNLKGATSNEQFF

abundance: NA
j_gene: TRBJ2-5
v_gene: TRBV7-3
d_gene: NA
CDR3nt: TGTGCCAGCAGCTTTTCTTTAGGCGGGGGCGAGACCCAGTACTTC
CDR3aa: CASSFSLGGGETQYF

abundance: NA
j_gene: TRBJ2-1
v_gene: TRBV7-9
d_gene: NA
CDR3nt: TGTGCCAGCAGCTTAGGCGACCGGACCAGCTCCTACAATGAGCAGTTCTTC
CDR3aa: CASSLGDRTSSYNEQFF

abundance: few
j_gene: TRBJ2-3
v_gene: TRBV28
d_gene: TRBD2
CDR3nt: TGTGCCAGCAGTGCTAGCGGGAGGGCTGATACGCAGTATTTT
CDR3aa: CASSASGRADTQYF

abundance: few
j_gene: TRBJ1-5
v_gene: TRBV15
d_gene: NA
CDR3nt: TGTGCCACCAGCAGAGTCCCTGACTCGCGCAATCAGCCCCAGCATTTT
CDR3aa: CATSRVPDSRNQPQHF

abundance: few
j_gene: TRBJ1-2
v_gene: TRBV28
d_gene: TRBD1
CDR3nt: TGTGCCAGCATAGTGGACAGGGAGGGGGCTGGCTACACCTTC
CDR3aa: CASIVDREGAGYTF